A single sample is the source of the 16 T cell receptor beta chains below, sequenced in a study of PD-1 blockade in classical Hodgkin lymphoma (dated by TCRdb to 2018 to 2021). The library was built by means of the immunoSEQ multiplex PCR assay. TCRdb obtained this table from immuneACCESS and retained in-frame rearrangements with V and J assigned. These tables miss some clones; where compared with another copy, unresolved V genes account for less than half of the shortfall, and the remainder is unexplained. The sample contains roughly 60,000 clones, roughly 89% of them found a single time. The ten largest make up about a tenth of the sample. In light of the paper, this sample's time point label describes: cycle 4 day 1 (C4D1), after six to seven weeks of nivolumab. All trial patients had relapsed after autologous stem cell transplantation, with cohorts A, B and C differing in prior brentuximab vedotin exposure.

The sequenced sample was peripheral blood mononuclear cells (PBMCs), obtained before the fourth cycle of nivolumab. Source of these receptors: a human donor with classical Hodgkin lymphoma.

V is TRBV11-2 and J is TRBJ1-1; D uncertain. V was clipped by 1 base and J by 6 bases, with 18 bases between them. There are 16 residues in the CDR3. In germline, CDR1 is SGHAT, CDR2 FQNNGV. CDR3 amino acids: CASSLGIRAFLAEAFF. In DNA form, the CDR3 reads TGTGCCAGCAGCTTAGGGATCCGGGCCTTTCTGGCTGAAGCTTTCTTT.

This chain connects TRBV7-9 to TRBJ1-1; D ambiguous. CDR3 length: 17 residues. Germline CDR1 reads SEHNR; CDR2 reads FQNEAQ (reference sequence). V was clipped by 7 bases and J by 1 base, with 22 bases between them. CDR3 nucleotide sequence: TGTGCCAGCAACGGACGGGAAGTGGACCCGCGGAACACTGAAGCTTTCTTT. It codes for CASNGREVDPRNTEAFF.

CDR3 sequence reads: CASSPGADEQFF. CDR3 nucleotides: TGTGCCAGCAGCCCTGGGGCGGATGAGCAGTTCTTC. The chain uses TRBV11-2 and TRBJ2-1; maybe TRBD1 (5 bases). This CDR3 is 12 amino acids long. V was trimmed by 5 bases and J by 8 bases, leaving 10 bases between them. Germline-derived CDR1 and CDR2 are SGHAT and FQNNGV.

The chain links TRBV29-1 to TRBJ2-5; unclear D gene. There are 12 residues in the CDR3. The germline gives CDR1 SQVTM, CDR2 ANQGSEA. V was trimmed by 3 bases and J by 7 bases, leaving 12 bases between them. This CDR3 reads CSVDASAGTQYF. DNA for the CDR3: TGCAGCGTTGACGCCAGCGCTGGGACCCAGTACTTC.

This clone was seen just once. The chain couples TRBV9 to TRBJ2-2; no clear D. CDR3 size: 12 residues. Trimming shortened V by 3 bases and J by 5 bases, and 5 bases separated the two germline ends. Per the germline V gene, CDR1 is SGDLS and CDR2 is YYNGEE. As DNA, the CDR3 is TGTGCCAGCAGCGACTTAACCGGGGAGCTGTTTTTT. Amino acids: CASSDLTGELFF.

V is TRBV10-3 and J is TRBJ1-2, with D tentatively TRBD1 (5 bases). Germline-derived CDR1 and CDR2 are ENHRY and SYGVKD. The CDR3 is 11 residues long. V was shortened by 7 bases and J by 4 bases, with 7 bases between the two germline ends. CDR3 coding DNA: TGTGCCATCAAAGGGGCCTATGGCTACACCTTC. Translating gives CAIKGAYGYTF.

The chain joins TRBV6-6 to TRBJ2-1; TRBD2 aligns across 13 bases. J was trimmed by 14 bases and V by 6 bases; bases with no gene match: 4. The CDR3 is 12 residues long. Looked up from germline, CDR1 is MNHNY and CDR2 is SVGAGI (reference sequence). The CDR3 spells CASRTSGGAKFF. In DNA, the CDR3 is TGTGCCAGCAGAACTAGCGGGGGGGCCAAGTTCTTC.

V is TRBV5-1 and J is TRBJ1-2, with D unclear. The length of the CDR3 is 12 residues. V lost 2 bases to trimming and J lost 3 bases, with 5 bases between them. The germline V gene encodes CDR1 SGHRS and CDR2 YFSETQ. The CDR3 reads CASSFGDYGYTF. The CDR3 coding sequence is TGCGCCAGCAGCTTTGGCGACTATGGCTACACCTTC.

The chain is built from TRBV15 and TRBJ1-2; 8 bases agree with TRBD1. V lost 6 bases, J lost 6 bases, and 9 bases stayed unmatched. This CDR3 has 14 residues. Germline V gene data show CDR1 as LNHNV and CDR2 as YYDKDF (reference sequence). CDR3 DNA: TGTGCCACCAGTGAAAAGGACAGGGATGATGGCTACACCTTC. Protein product: CATSEKDRDDGYTF.

This chain connects TRBV27 to TRBJ2-1; D might be TRBD2 (6 bases). V was pared by 8 bases and J by 0 bases, with 11 bases between. Germline CDR1 and CDR2: MNHEY and SMNVEV (reference sequence). The CDR3 is 14 residues long. CDR3 in DNA: TGTGCCAGCGCCCGGGGGAGCTCCTACAATGAGCAGTTCTTC. This encodes CASARGSSYNEQFF.

The chain uses TRBV6-5 and TRBJ2-7; D remains unclear. V was clipped by 7 bases and J by 0 bases, with 10 bases between them. The CDR3 has 13 amino acids. In germline, CDR1 is MNHEY, CDR2 SVGAGI. The CDR3 bases are TGTGCCAGCACGAGGACGGACTCCTACGAGCAGTACTTC. Translating it yields CASTRTDSYEQYF.

The chain combines TRBV5-1 with TRBJ1-4; D is unclear. Germline CDR1 reads SGHRS; CDR2 reads YFSETQ. The CDR3 is 11 residues long. V lost 0 bases and J lost 8, with 2 bases in between. CDR3: CASSLGEKLFF. Written as DNA, the CDR3 is TGCGCCAGCAGCTTGGGAGAAAAACTGTTTTTT.

The chain couples TRBV19 to TRBJ2-5; D is tentatively TRBD1 or TRBD2 (5 bases each). CDR1 and CDR2 (germline): LNHDA, SQIVND (reference sequence). The V end was cut by 2 bases, the J end by 11 bases, with 9 bases between. This CDR3 region has 11 residues. CDR3 sequence: CASSISGRQYF. The CDR3 nucleotides read TGTGCCAGTAGTATATCGGGACGGCAGTACTTC.

V is TRBV7-9 and J is TRBJ1-5; D is undetermined. This CDR3 has 14 amino acids. From germline, CDR1 is SEHNR and CDR2 FQNEAQ (reference sequence). Trimming left V 1 base short and J 3 bases short, with 7 bases between. The CDR3 spells CASSLETPNQPQHF. The CDR3 DNA reads TGTGCCAGCAGCTTAGAGACGCCCAATCAGCCCCAGCATTTT.

The chain carries TRBV7-9 and TRBJ1-2; D is ambiguous. The CDR3 has 13 amino acids. Trimming shortened V by 1 base and J by 8 bases, and 11 bases separated the two germline ends. The V gene's germline CDR1 is SEHNR and CDR2 FQNEAQ (reference sequence). CDR3 DNA sequence: TGTGCCAGCAGCTTAGTTGCGGAGGGCGGCTACACCTTC. It specifies CASSLVAEGGYTF.

This clone appeared once. This chain uses TRBV10-1 with TRBJ2-1; maybe TRBD1 (5 bases). The CDR3 contains 15 residues. The germline V gene has CDR1 WNHNN and CDR2 SYGVQD (reference sequence). Trimming pared 5 bases from V and 7 bases from J, leaving 18 bases between. The CDR3 sequence is CASSFGEAKGNEQFF. CDR3 DNA sequence: TGCGCCAGCAGTTTTGGTGAGGCCAAGGGGAATGAGCAGTTCTTC.